This T cell receptor beta chain was recorded in a study of Ad26.COV2.S vaccination and SARS-CoV-2 variants. Treatment meaning: around 19 received Ad26.COV2.S at low or high dose, single or two shots; about 5 received placebo; per-sample allocation not given. Following the first vaccine or placebo injection, samples were taken on day 63. An Ad26 vector carrying the Wuhan-strain SARS-CoV-2 spike served as the vaccine. Data came from immunoSEQ multiplex PCR; TCRdb stores just in-frame clones and leaves some out. The repertoire holds 510,000 or so clones, with around 88% as singletons. Regarding the study as a whole: Researchers cautioned that TCR breadth and depth analyses may have underestimated total T cell responses. Substantial post-vaccination breadth of spike-specific CD8+ and CD4+ T cell responses was reported.

This clone was recorded once. What it binds is not known. The sequence derives from a person between 18 and 59 years old who received the Ad26.COV2.S COVID-19 vaccine or a placebo. Sequenced material: peripheral blood, taken in a trial of Ad26.COV2.S vaccine versus placebo.

DNA of the CDR3: TGTGCCAGCACCCTTCGAGGGGGGGGGAGGAATCAGCCCCAGCATTTT. This codes for CASTLRGGGRNQPQHF. The chain carries TRBV28 and TRBJ1-5; D possibly corresponds to TRBD1 (6 bases). Deletions cut 7 bases from V and 4 bases from J, with 20 bases between. CDR1 MDHEN and CDR2 SYDVKM come from the germline V gene. The CDR3 covers 16 residues.